These 9 T cell receptor beta chains were sequenced from one sample in a study of identical twins (TCRdb year 2016). Preparation of the library involved 5' RACE. Sequencing used an Illumina HiSeq 2000. TCRdb itself trimmed the public reads at Q25 with fastp, ran MiXCR and retained productive beta chains. Entries are consolidated by CDR3 protein sequence, retaining the most common genes and DNA. The sample includes about 700,000 distinct CDR3 sequences, with approximately 9% observed a single time. In total, the top ten clones hold 0.75% to 1% of the sample. The same specimen was also included in a second study, on yellow fever vaccine responses in identical twins.

Sequencing was carried out using PBMCs. The receptors here all came from a woman under 30 in good health.

This clonotype has a handful of counts. V is TRBV2 and J is TRBJ2-7; D might be TRBD2 (5 bases). The CDR3 consists of 14 residues. Germline V gene sequence: CDR1 SNHLY, CDR2 FYNNEI. With 0 bases removed from V and 2 bases from J, the gap between germline ends came to 8 bases. The CDR3 DNA reads TGTGCCAGCAGTGAAGCGGGGAGCACCTACGAGCAGTACTTC. It specifies CASSEAGSTYEQYF.

The sample holds a few counts of this clonotype. This chain uses TRBV5-1 with TRBJ1-4; D unresolved. V was shortened by 3 bases and J by 6 bases, with 12 bases between the two germline ends. This CDR3 is 14 amino acids long. Germline V CDR1 and CDR2: SGHRS, YFSETQ. The CDR3 DNA sequence: TGCGCCAGCAGCTATATCGGGAACGATGAAAAACTGTTTTTT. It is translated as CASSYIGNDEKLFF.

This clonotype was seen many times. V gene TRBV7-2 combines with J gene TRBJ2-7; 9 nucleotides agree with TRBD1. The CDR3 extends over 16 amino acids. Germline V lookup: CDR1 SGHTA, CDR2 FQGNSA. The V segment lost 0 bases and the J segment 3 bases; nucleotides outside the gene matches: 6. The CDR3 sequence: CASSLAGTGTGYEQYF. The DNA of the CDR3 is TGTGCCAGCAGCTTAGCAGGGACAGGGACAGGCTACGAGCAGTACTTC.

J is TRBJ2-7 and V is TRBV3-1, with TRBD2 identical over 8 bases. CDR1 is LGHDT and CDR2 is YNNKEL in the germline V gene (reference sequence). Unmatched junction bases numbered 4, after V lost 2 bases and J lost 4 bases. The CDR3 contains 14 residues. For the CDR3, the DNA is TGTGCCAGCAGCCAACGCCCTAGCGGGTACGAGCAGTACTTC. Its protein is CASSQRPSGYEQYF.

The chain is built from TRBV19 and TRBJ1-5; weak D call: TRBD1 (5 bases). V was pared by 3 bases and J by 0 bases, with 9 bases between. CDR1 and CDR2 (germline): LNHDA, SQIVND (reference sequence). The CDR3 is 15 amino acids. The CDR3 region has the DNA TGTGCCAGTAGTATGTCGGGGGATAGCAATCAGCCCCAGCATTTT. It translates to CASSMSGDSNQPQHF.

The V gene is TRBV5-1, the J gene TRBJ2-3; 10 bases line up with TRBD2. The junction had 13 bases not matched to a gene; V was cut back by 4 bases and J by 5 bases. The length of the CDR3 is 17 residues. Looked up from germline, CDR1 is SGHRS and CDR2 is YFSETQ. CDR3 DNA sequence: TGCGCCAGCAGCCTTGGTACTCTAGCGGGAGCGGGAGATACGCAGTATTTT. Translation: CASSLGTLAGAGDTQYF.

In this sample, this clonotype turned up a few times. The chain joins TRBV3-1 to TRBJ2-5; D perhaps matches TRBD2 (6 bases). Trimming took off 0 bases at V and 2 bases at J, with 22 bases between the two ends. The length of the CDR3 is 19 residues. CDR1 is LGHDT and CDR2 is YNNKEL in the germline V gene (reference sequence). The CDR3 DNA is TGTGCCAGCAGCCAAGACCACGGCAATTTTCTGCGGGGTCAAGAGACCCAGTACTTC. Amino acids: CASSQDHGNFLRGQETQYF.

This clonotype was recorded a few times. The chain employs TRBV28 and TRBJ2-1; 10 bases agree with TRBD2. The CDR3 extends over 17 amino acids. V shed 2 bases and J 8 bases; nucleotides not matched to a gene: 12. Germline loops: CDR1 MDHEN, CDR2 SYDVKM. The CDR3 loop is CASSLTPWSGRVDEQFF. CDR3 DNA: TGTGCCAGCAGTTTAACGCCGTGGAGCGGGAGGGTAGATGAGCAGTTCTTC.

This clonotype has only a few counts. V usage is TRBV25-1 and J usage is TRBJ1-1; 12 positions match TRBD1. The V gene end was trimmed by 5 bases and the J gene end by 5 bases; junction bases not matched to a gene: 6. Germline V CDR1 and CDR2: MGHDK, SYGVNS. The CDR3 is 15 residues long. Here the CDR3 DNA reads TGTGCCAGCAGTTCCCCGGGACAGGGGGCTACTGAAGCTTTCTTT. Translated, it gives CASSSPGQGATEAFF.